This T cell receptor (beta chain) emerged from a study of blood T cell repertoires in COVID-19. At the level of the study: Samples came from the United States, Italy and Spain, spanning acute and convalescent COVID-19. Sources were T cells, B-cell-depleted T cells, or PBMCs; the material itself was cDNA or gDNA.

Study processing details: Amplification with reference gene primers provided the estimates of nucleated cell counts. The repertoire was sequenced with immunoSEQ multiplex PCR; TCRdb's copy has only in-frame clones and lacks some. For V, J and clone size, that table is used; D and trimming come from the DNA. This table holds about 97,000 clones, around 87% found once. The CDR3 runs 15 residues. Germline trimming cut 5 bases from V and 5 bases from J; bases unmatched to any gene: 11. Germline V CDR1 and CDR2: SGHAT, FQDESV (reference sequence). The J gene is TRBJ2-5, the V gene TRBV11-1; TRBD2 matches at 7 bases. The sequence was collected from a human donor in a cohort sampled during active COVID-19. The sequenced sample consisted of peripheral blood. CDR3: CASSETWGGRETQYF. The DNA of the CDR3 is TGTGCCAGCAGCGAAACATGGGGGGGGAGGGAGACCCAGTACTTC. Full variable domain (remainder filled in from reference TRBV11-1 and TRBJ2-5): EAEVAQSPRYKITEKSQAVAFWCDPISGHATLYWYRQILGQGPELLVQFQDESVVDDSQLPKDRFSAERLKGVDSTLKIQPAELGDSAMYLCASSETWGGRETQYFGPGTRLLVL.